These 26 T cell receptor beta chains originate from one sample sequenced in a study of T cell responses to AZD1222 COVID-19 vaccine. Assay: immunoSEQ multiplex PCR; the TCRdb copy retains only in-frame clones and omits some. The profile shows about 140,000 clones, 90% to 95% of them singletons. The material sequenced was peripheral blood, taken on day 0 of AZD1222 vaccination. The receptors come from an adult in good health.

J is TRBJ2-1 and V is TRBV15; 7 bases match TRBD2. The germline V gene encodes CDR1 LNHNV and CDR2 YYDKDF (reference sequence). This CDR3 is 15 amino acids long. V gave up 8 bases and J gave up 6 bases; unmatched junction bases: 13. CDR3 DNA: TGTGCCACCTCAAAGGTAGCGGGCGGTATCAATGAGCAGTTCTTC. Its translation is CATSKVAGGINEQFF.

V is TRBV19 and J is TRBJ2-7; 8 nucleotides match TRBD1. The V and J ends lost 5 bases and 7 bases, in that order; junction bases with no gene match: 10. CDR3 length: 14 amino acids. Per the germline V gene, CDR1 is LNHDA and CDR2 is SQIVND (reference sequence). In DNA, the CDR3 is TGTGCCAGTAGTCTCGGACAGGGAGTGAGAGAGCAGTACTTC. Translating it yields CASSLGQGVREQYF.

The rearrangement links TRBV7-9 to TRBJ2-2, with D maybe TRBD1 (5 bases). The CDR3 is 14 residues long. V shed 2 bases and J shed 6 bases, with 10 bases lying between them. Germline CDR1 reads SEHNR; CDR2 reads FQNEAQ (reference sequence). CDR3 nucleotide sequence: TGTGCCAGCAGCTTAAGCAGGGCCGCCGGGGAGCTGTTTTTT. Translated: CASSLSRAAGELFF.

The chain uses TRBV27 and TRBJ2-3; D is unresolved. The germline gives CDR1 MNHEY, CDR2 SMNVEV (reference sequence). CDR3 length: 16 amino acids. Trimming took 4 bases from V and 6 from J, leaving 20 bases between them. CDR3 in DNA: TGTGCCAGCAGTTCGTCCCTAAGGGCCGGGTGGGATACGCAGTATTTT. Translation: CASSSSLRAGWDTQYF.

The chain recombines TRBV5-1 with TRBJ2-1, with 9 positions matching TRBD1. CDR1 is SGHRS and CDR2 is YFSETQ in the germline V gene. Trimming at V came to 4 bases and at J to 7 bases, leaving 12 bases not matched to a gene. The CDR3 is 16 amino acids. The CDR3 is CASSTQGGQGANEQFF. In DNA form, the CDR3 reads TGCGCCAGCAGCACCCAGGGGGGACAGGGTGCAAATGAGCAGTTCTTC.

The chain has TRBV7-9 and TRBJ2-1; D gene ambiguous. With 6 bases removed from V and 3 bases from J, the gap between germline ends came to 15 bases. The CDR3 covers 15 residues. Germline CDR1 SEHNR, CDR2 FQNEAQ (reference sequence). The CDR3 DNA sequence: TGTGCCAGCAGTCTCCGACCGGCCAACTACAATGAGCAGTTCTTC. Translated, it gives CASSLRPANYNEQFF.

The chain is built from TRBV30 and TRBJ1-5, with a possible D match to TRBD1 (6 bases). V lost 4 bases and J lost 7, with 11 bases in between. Germline V lookup: CDR1 GTSNPN, CDR2 SVGIG (reference sequence). CDR3 size: 12 residues. DNA for the CDR3: TGTGCCTGGATTCAGGGGTGGCAGCCCCAGCATTTT. Translation: CAWIQGWQPQHF.

The CDR3 sequence: CASSYQNIQYF. In nucleotides, the CDR3 is TGTGCCAGCAGTTACCAAAACATTCAGTACTTC. The chain links TRBV6-2 or TRBV6-3 to TRBJ2-4; unclear D gene. Trimming cost V 2 bases and J 5 bases, with 1 base left between them. Germline V CDR1 and CDR2: MNHEY, SVGEGT. The CDR3 length is 11 residues.

The genes are TRBV7-2 and TRBJ1-3; 7 bases line up with TRBD1. Germline CDR1 is SGHTA and CDR2 is FQGNSA. This CDR3 is built from 15 residues. Losses at the gene ends were 1 base for V and 3 bases for J; bases not matched to a gene: 3. The CDR3 region has the DNA TGTGCCAGCAGCTTAGAGGGGGCGGTTGGAAACACCATATATTTT. Its protein is CASSLEGAVGNTIYF.

The chain combines TRBV11-2 with TRBJ1-2, with D possibly TRBD1 on 5 matching bases. This CDR3 contains 14 residues. V lost 0 bases, J lost 0 bases, and 5 bases lay in between. Looked up from germline, CDR1 is SGHAT and CDR2 is FQNNGV. The CDR3 DNA sequence: TGTGCCAGCAGCTTAGACAGGGCTAACTATGGCTACACCTTC. Amino acid sequence: CASSLDRANYGYTF.

This rearrangement joins TRBV3-1 (or the pseudogene TRBV3-2) to TRBJ1-4; 10 nucleotides agree with TRBD1. In germline, CDR1 is LGHDT, CDR2 YNNKEL (reference sequence). V lost 4 bases and J lost 8; bases outside the gene matches: 4. The CDR3 runs to 14 residues. The CDR3 bases are TGTGCCAGCAGCCCGACAGGGGGCGCGGAAAAACTGTTTTTT. This gives the protein CASSPTGGAEKLFF.

The chain joins TRBV15 to TRBJ1-2, with a possible D match to TRBD1 (5 bases). Trimming stripped 0 bases from V and 4 bases from J, with 15 bases between. CDR3 length: 16 residues. Germline CDR1 reads LNHNV; CDR2 reads YYDKDF (reference sequence). CDR3 loop: CATSRDGQARGYGYTF. Written as DNA, the CDR3 is TGTGCCACCAGCAGAGATGGTCAGGCTAGGGGCTATGGCTACACCTTC. The entire variable domain, with the rest obtained from reference TRBV15 and TRBJ1-2, is as follows: DAMVIQNPRYQVTQFGKPVTLSCSQTLNHNVMYWYQQKSSQAPKLLFHYYDKDFNNEADTPDNFQSRRPNTSFCFLDIRSPGLGDTAMYLCATSRDGQARGYGYTFGSGTRLTVV.

V and J are TRBV27 and TRBJ2-2; D tentatively fits TRBD1 or TRBD2 (5 bases each). CDR1 and CDR2 (germline): MNHEY, SMNVEV (reference sequence). The V gene lost 5 bases and the J gene lost 3 bases, with 16 bases spanning the gap. The CDR3 extends over 16 amino acids. For the CDR3, the DNA is TGTGCCAGCAGTATCAGGAGGACATCGGACACCGGGGAGCTGTTTTTT. This translates into CASSIRRTSDTGELFF.

V usage is TRBV27 and J usage is TRBJ2-1; TRBD1 is a possible D gene (6 bases). The length of the CDR3 is 15 residues. Germline CDR1 MNHEY, CDR2 SMNVEV (reference sequence). V gave up 1 base and J gave up 1 base, with 8 bases separating them. CDR3 bases: TGTGCCAGCAGTTTATACGGACAGTCCTACAATGAGCAGTTCTTC. Its protein is CASSLYGQSYNEQFF.

This chain links TRBV5-4 with TRBJ2-3; D ambiguous. Germline loops: CDR1 SGHNT, CDR2 YYREEE (reference sequence). The CDR3 length is 16 residues. V dropped 1 base and J dropped 2 bases, with 14 bases sitting between them. CDR3 region: CASSLRALRPTDTQYF. The CDR3 DNA is TGTGCCAGCAGCTTGCGGGCCCTCCGCCCCACAGATACGCAGTATTTT.

The genes are TRBV11-2 and TRBJ1-5; the D is unclear. CDR3 length: 13 amino acids. Germline CDR1 reads SGHAT; CDR2 reads FQNNGV. V dropped 4 bases and J dropped 1 base, with 5 bases sitting between them. The CDR3 DNA reads as TGTGCCAGCAGCTCTGAGAGCAATCAGCCCCAGCATTTT. Protein: CASSSESNQPQHF.

This rearrangement joins TRBV6-4 to TRBJ1-5; D is undetermined. Germline V gene lookup returns CDR1 MRHNA and CDR2 SNTAGT. V was clipped by 8 bases and J by 7 bases, with 9 bases between them. The CDR3 is made up of 11 amino acids. CDR3 DNA: TGTGCCAGCGGCCCGGAGCAGCCCCAGCATTTT. Translated: CASGPEQPQHF.

The chain recombines TRBV5-1 with TRBJ2-1; 7 nucleotides agree with TRBD2. The CDR3 consists of 13 residues. V shed 7 bases, J shed 9 bases, and the junction held 10 bases outside the gene matches. Per germline, CDR1 SGHRS and CDR2 YFSETQ. CDR3 in amino acids: CASDLGGMAEQFF. CDR3 DNA: TGCGCCAGCGACCTGGGGGGGATGGCTGAGCAGTTCTTC.

This rearrangement joins TRBV5-6 to TRBJ1-6; 7 nucleotides agree with TRBD1. Germline trimming cut 0 bases from V and 7 bases from J; bases unmatched to any gene: 16. Germline CDR1 and CDR2: SGHDT and YYEEEE. This CDR3 is 19 amino acids long. CDR3 coding DNA: TGTGCCAGCAGCTTGGATTTTAGACGACAGGGCCTTCCGAATTCACCCCTCCACTTT. Its protein is CASSLDFRRQGLPNSPLHF.

This clone was detected only once. V usage is TRBV7-9 and J usage is TRBJ1-1; D gene uncertain. Germline CDR1 SEHNR, CDR2 FQNEAQ (reference sequence). V lost 6 bases, J lost 1 base, and 12 bases lay in between. The CDR3 length is 14 residues. CDR3 sequence: CASSNQPENTEAFF. The CDR3 coding sequence is TGTGCCAGCAGTAACCAGCCTGAGAACACTGAAGCTTTCTTT.

V and J are TRBV7-9 and TRBJ2-5, with 10 bases aligning to TRBD1. The trim removed 3 bases at V and 4 bases at J, leaving 8 bases unmatched. CDR1 is SEHNR, CDR2 FQNEAQ, per germline (reference sequence). CDR3 size: 16 residues. This chain's CDR3 is CASSLGTRTGGETQYF. CDR3 coding DNA: TGTGCCAGCAGCTTGGGAACTAGGACAGGGGGAGAGACCCAGTACTTC. Full variable domain (outside the CDR3, taken from reference TRBV7-9 and TRBJ2-5): DTGVSQNPRHKITKRGQNVTFRCDPISEHNRLYWYRQTLGQGPEFLTYFQNEAQLEKSRLLSDRFSAERPKGSFSTLEIQRTEQGDSAMYLCASSLGTRTGGETQYFGPGTRLLVL.

This clone appeared once. CDR3 amino acids: CASSDMSWGSYNEQFF. CDR3 nucleotide sequence: TGCGCCAGCAGTGATATGAGTTGGGGCTCCTACAATGAGCAGTTCTTC. The chain links TRBV10-2 to TRBJ2-1; no firm D call. Germline values: CDR1 WSHSY, CDR2 SAAADI. Trimming left V 3 bases short and J 0 bases short, with 12 bases between. This CDR3 comprises 16 residues.

This rearrangement joins TRBV6-5 to TRBJ1-1; D is unresolved. V was cut by 6 bases and J by 6 bases, with 17 bases left in between. Looked up from germline, CDR1 is MNHEY and CDR2 is SVGAGI. This CDR3 region has 14 residues. The CDR3 reads CASSPPGRRAEAFF. DNA of the CDR3: TGTGCCAGCAGCCCCCCGGGTCGGAGAGCTGAAGCTTTCTTT.

V usage is TRBV10-3 and J usage is TRBJ2-7, with D perhaps TRBD1 or TRBD2 (5 bases each). The CDR3 covers 12 residues. Trimming left V 10 bases short and J 6 bases short, with 16 bases between. CDR1 and CDR2 from the germline V gene are ENHRY and SYGVKD. CDR3 DNA sequence: TGTGCCACCTCCCCCGGGGCCAGCGAGCAGTACTTC. Translating it yields CATSPGASEQYF.

This clone was observed a handful of times. The gene calls are TRBV7-2 and TRBJ2-5, with a tentative D call TRBD1 (6 bases). Germline V gene lookup returns CDR1 SGHTA and CDR2 FQGNSA. V lost 5 bases and J lost 5, with 24 bases in between. CDR3 size: 17 residues. CDR3 in DNA: TGTGCCAGCAGCCCTTTCCCCAGGGGCCGGGACGGGGAGACCCAGTACTTC. Translated, it gives CASSPFPRGRDGETQYF.

The CDR3 bases are TGCGCCAGCAGTGGGTTTGGGGGATACTCCTACGAGCAGTACTTC. Translated, it gives CASSGFGGYSYEQYF. This sequence joins TRBV10-2 and TRBJ2-7; the D gene could be TRBD1 or TRBD2 (5 bases each). From germline, CDR1 is WSHSY and CDR2 SAAADI. V dropped 4 bases and J dropped 0 bases, with 13 bases sitting between them. The CDR3 is 15 residues long.